Here is one T cell receptor beta chain with its context. The antigen remains undetermined. Mismatch with germline at one junction end may stem from a read error. The sample carries other DNA sequences with the same CDR3. The data belong to a study of PD-1 blockade in classical Hodgkin lymphoma. Findings and caveats of the study: By C4D1 there was a significant rise in CD4+ TCR diversity but not in CD8+ TCR diversity.

Using immunoSEQ multiplex PCR, the repertoire was profiled, and TCRdb retains in-frame clones only, with some absent. The sample carries about 110,000 clones, approximately 90% recorded once. All patients experienced relapse after autologous stem cell transplantation, and brentuximab vedotin exposure was variable. This receptor was obtained from a human donor with classical Hodgkin lymphoma. The sequencing here drew on peripheral blood mononuclear cells (PBMCs), taken before the second cycle of nivolumab.

The CDR3 DNA reads as TGTGCCAGCAGTGCAAGTTCGGGGGCGGTCACCGGGGAGCTATTTTTT. It is translated as CASSASSGAVTGELFF. The V call is TRBV6-1, the J call TRBJ2-2, with D possibly called TRBD1 or TRBD2 (6 bases each). This CDR3 comprises 16 residues. CDR1 is MNHNS and CDR2 is SASEGT in the germline V gene.